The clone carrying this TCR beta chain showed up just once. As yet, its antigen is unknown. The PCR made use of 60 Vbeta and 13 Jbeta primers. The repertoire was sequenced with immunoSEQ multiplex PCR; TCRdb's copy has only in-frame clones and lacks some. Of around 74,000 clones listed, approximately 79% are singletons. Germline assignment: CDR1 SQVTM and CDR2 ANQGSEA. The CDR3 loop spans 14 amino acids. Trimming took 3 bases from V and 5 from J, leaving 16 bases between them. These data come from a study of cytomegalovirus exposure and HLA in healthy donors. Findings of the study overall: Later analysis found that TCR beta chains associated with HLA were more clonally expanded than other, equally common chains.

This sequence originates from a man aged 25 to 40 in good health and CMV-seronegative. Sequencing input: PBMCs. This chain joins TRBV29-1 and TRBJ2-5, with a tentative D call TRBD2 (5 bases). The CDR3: CSVDPRSGLETQYF. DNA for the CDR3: TGCAGCGTTGACCCCCGTTCGGGGTTGGAGACCCAGTACTTC.